A single sample gave rise to the 6 T cell receptor beta chains below, sequenced in a study of blood T cell repertoires in COVID-19. This table comes from immunoSEQ multiplex PCR, and its TCRdb copy is limited to in-frame clones, with some not included. The table includes approximately 100,000 clones, roughly 92% detected once. Sequencing was done on a sample of peripheral blood. These receptors all stem from a man aged 45 to 65 with active COVID-19.

The chain joins TRBV5-8 to TRBJ2-7; 9 bases line up with TRBD1. The CDR3 runs 15 residues. Germline V gives CDR1 SGHTS, CDR2 YDEGEE. J was trimmed by 2 bases and V by 3 bases; bases with no gene match: 6. The CDR3 nucleotides are TGTGCCAGCAGCTCTGGAGACAGGGGGGCCTACGAGCAGTACTTC. Translated: CASSSGDRGAYEQYF.

V usage is TRBV5-1 and J usage is TRBJ2-2; D gene unclear. Germline-derived CDR1 and CDR2 are SGHRS and YFSETQ. Trimming pared 1 base from V and 7 bases from J, leaving 14 bases between. CDR3 length equals 15 residues. The CDR3 coding sequence is TGCGCCAGCAGCTTGTCGGCCAGGTCAAACGGGGAGCTGTTTTTT. Protein product: CASSLSARSNGELFF.

The rearrangement uses TRBV5-6 and TRBJ2-7; the match to TRBD1 covers 9 bases. CDR3 length: 13 residues. Germline-derived CDR1 and CDR2 are SGHDT and YYEEEE. V was clipped by 4 bases and J by 7 bases; unmatched bases: 6. In DNA, the CDR3 is TGTGCCAGCAGCCTGACAGGGGGAAGGGAGCAGTACTTC. The encoded protein is CASSLTGGREQYF.

In nucleotides, the CDR3 is TGTGCCAGCAGCTTGGACCAGGCCGGGGAGCTGTTTTTT. Amino acids: CASSLDQAGELFF. V is TRBV5-5 and J is TRBJ2-2, with D hard to call. Trimming pared 0 bases from V and 6 bases from J, leaving 6 bases between. The CDR3 extends over 13 amino acids. Germline V lookup: CDR1 SGHKS, CDR2 YYEKEE (reference sequence).

The gene calls are TRBV11-3 and TRBJ1-5; D unresolved. The CDR3 runs to 15 residues. CDR1 is SGHNT and CDR2 is YENEEA in the germline V gene. V was cut by 2 bases and J by 2 bases, with 10 bases left in between. This CDR3 is CASSLYVQGNQPQHF. The CDR3 DNA reads as TGTGCCAGCAGCTTATACGTTCAGGGCAATCAGCCCCAGCATTTT.

The chain is built from TRBV19 and TRBJ1-2; 8 nucleotides line up with TRBD1. CDR3 length: 14 residues. Per the germline V gene, CDR1 is LNHDA and CDR2 is SQIVND (reference sequence). The V segment lost 2 bases and the J segment 4 bases; nucleotides outside the gene matches: 3. DNA for the CDR3: TGTGCCAGTAGTATAACAGGGGGTGGCTATGGCTACACCTTC. As protein: CASSITGGGYGYTF.